The 26 T cell receptor beta chains given below trace back to one sample, sequenced in a study of blood T cell repertoires in COVID-19. Generated by immunoSEQ multiplex PCR, the TCRdb table keeps only in-frame clones and is missing some. The sample records tens of thousands of clones, 75% to 90% being singletons. Sequencing input: peripheral blood. These receptors came from a human donor in a cohort sampled during active COVID-19.

This rearrangement joins TRBV28 to TRBJ1-1; perhaps TRBD1 as D (6 bases). Germline V lookup: CDR1 MDHEN, CDR2 SYDVKM. This CDR3 has 16 amino acids. V gave up 0 bases and J gave up 3 bases, with 14 bases separating them. Here the CDR3 reads CASSLWGGGAHTEAFF. The CDR3 DNA reads TGTGCCAGCAGTTTATGGGGCGGGGGGGCCCACACTGAAGCTTTCTTT.

This sequence joins TRBV28 and TRBJ2-7, with D possibly being TRBD1 (6 bases). The CDR3 totals 14 residues. V lost 4 bases to trimming and J lost 0 bases, with 10 bases between them. Germline V CDR1 and CDR2: MDHEN, SYDVKM. The CDR3 coding sequence is TGTGCCAGCAGTTCCGACAGGAACTCCTACGAGCAGTACTTC. Translating it yields CASSSDRNSYEQYF.

The chain carries TRBV30 and TRBJ1-3, with 9 bases aligning to TRBD1. J was trimmed by 8 bases and V by 0 bases; bases with no gene match: 5. Germline values: CDR1 GTSNPN, CDR2 SVGIG (reference sequence). The CDR3 covers 14 residues. The CDR3, as DNA: TGTGCCTGGAGTGTACGAGGACAGGGGTACACCATATATTTT. Amino acids: CAWSVRGQGYTIYF.

This clone was counted a single time. The chain recombines TRBV18 with TRBJ2-5; 9 bases map to TRBD2. Germline V gene sequence: CDR1 KGHSH, CDR2 LQKENI. There are 15 residues in the CDR3. J gave up 2 bases and V 3 bases, and 4 bases lay outside the gene matches. The CDR3 DNA reads TGTGCCAGCTCACCTCAGACTAGCGGTCAAGAGACCCAGTACTTC. Translating gives CASSPQTSGQETQYF.

This clone was seen more than once but under ten times. This chain uses TRBV7-9 with TRBJ2-5, with a possible D match to TRBD1 (6 bases). Between the trimmed V and J ends, which lost 0 bases and 4 bases, there was a span of 18 bases. Looked up from germline, CDR1 is SEHNR and CDR2 is FQNEAQ (reference sequence). The CDR3 runs to 17 residues. The CDR3 spells CASSLARVSGEPETQYF. The DNA of the CDR3 is TGTGCCAGCAGCTTAGCCAGGGTCTCAGGGGAGCCAGAGACCCAGTACTTC.

This chain connects TRBV6-5 to TRBJ2-1; perhaps TRBD1 as D (7 bases). The CDR3 covers 15 residues. CDR1 and CDR2 from the germline V gene are MNHEY and SVGAGI. The V end lost 8 bases, the J end lost 7 bases, and 21 bases lay between the germline ends. CDR3 loop: CASSVPGGPGNEQFF. The CDR3 coding sequence is TGTGCCAGCTCCGTCCCAGGGGGGCCGGGGAATGAGCAGTTCTTC.

The V and J genes are TRBV6-5 and TRBJ1-1; a possible D gene is TRBD1 (6 bases). The germline V gene has CDR1 MNHEY and CDR2 SVGAGI. V was trimmed by 7 bases and J by 1 base, leaving 10 bases between them. The CDR3 has 13 residues. Here the CDR3 DNA reads TGTGCCAGCACCGTGGACAGGAACACTGAAGCTTTCTTT. Protein product: CASTVDRNTEAFF.

The chain joins TRBV27 to TRBJ2-1, with TRBD2 identical over 10 bases. The germline V gene encodes CDR1 MNHEY and CDR2 SMNVEV (reference sequence). V lost 4 bases and J lost 2; bases outside the gene matches: 14. The length of the CDR3 is 19 residues. CDR3 amino acids: CASSSLSGRGVITYNEQFF. CDR3 DNA: TGTGCCAGCAGTTCCCTGAGCGGGAGGGGCGTGATAACCTACAATGAGCAGTTCTTC.

This clone appeared a single time. The chain uses TRBV3-1 (or the pseudogene TRBV3-2) and TRBJ1-6; 10 bases map to TRBD1. CDR3 length: 14 residues. The V segment lost 5 bases and the J segment 8 bases; nucleotides outside the gene matches: 3. CDR1 is LGHDT, CDR2 YNNKEL, per germline (reference sequence). CDR3 in DNA: TGTGCCAGCAGCTCCGGGACAGGGGATTCACCCCTCCACTTT. Protein product: CASSSGTGDSPLHF.

This clone was observed a few times. CDR3 bases: TGTGCCAGCAGCCCAAACTATGGCAATCAGCCCCAGCATTTT. This translates into CASSPNYGNQPQHF. The rearrangement joins TRBV7-9 to TRBJ1-5; D ambiguous. Germline V gene sequence: CDR1 SEHNR, CDR2 FQNEAQ (reference sequence). The V gene lost 5 bases and the J gene lost 2 bases, with 10 bases spanning the gap. This CDR3 has 14 residues.

The chain recombines TRBV5-1 with TRBJ2-7, with 8 bases fitting TRBD1. V trimming: 4 bases; J trimming: 2 bases; junction bases outside the gene matches: 5. Germline CDR1 reads SGHRS; CDR2 reads YFSETQ. This CDR3 contains 14 residues. CDR3 in amino acids: CASSTGQGTYEQYF. CDR3 sequence (DNA): TGCGCCAGCAGCACCGGACAGGGTACCTACGAGCAGTACTTC.

This sequence joins TRBV5-1 and TRBJ2-5; 11 nucleotides align to TRBD2. Trimming took 5 bases from V and 2 from J; bases not matched to a gene: 5. There are 15 residues in the CDR3. Germline V lookup: CDR1 SGHRS, CDR2 YFSETQ. Here the CDR3 reads CASRRASGGQETQYF. The CDR3 coding sequence is TGCGCCAGCAGAAGGGCTAGCGGGGGGCAAGAGACCCAGTACTTC.

The chain is built from TRBV2 and TRBJ1-5; D is undetermined. Germline values: CDR1 SNHLY, CDR2 FYNNEI. CDR3 length: 14 amino acids. V was pared by 7 bases and J by 2 bases, with 12 bases between. CDR3 protein: CASTASEGNQPQHF. Here the CDR3 DNA reads TGTGCCAGCACTGCGTCCGAGGGCAATCAGCCCCAGCATTTT.

The chain has TRBV4-1 and TRBJ1-4; TRBD1 agrees at 7 bases. There are 16 residues in the CDR3. CDR1 and CDR2 from the germline V gene are MGHRA and YSYEKL. The V gene end was trimmed by 3 bases and the J gene end by 7 bases; junction bases not matched to a gene: 11. CDR3 loop: CASSQVTGARGEKLFF. For the CDR3, the DNA is TGCGCCAGCAGCCAGGTAACAGGGGCGCGGGGTGAAAAACTGTTTTTT.

The CDR3 region is CAGRQGWDTEAFF. CDR3 coding DNA: TGCGCCGGACGACAGGGGTGGGACACTGAAGCTTTCTTT. The chain is built from TRBV5-1 and TRBJ1-1; 8 nucleotides agree with TRBD1. The V segment lost 10 bases and the J segment 3 bases; nucleotides outside the gene matches: 8. Germline lookup yields CDR1 SGHRS and CDR2 YFSETQ. The CDR3 length is 13 residues.

The chain employs TRBV28 and TRBJ1-4; D is unclear. In germline, CDR1 is MDHEN, CDR2 SYDVKM. The V end was cut by 8 bases, the J end by 5 bases, with 15 bases between. The CDR3 sequence is 14 residues long. Written as DNA, the CDR3 is TGTGCCAGCGCATCGGCGGCGAGAAATGAAAAACTGTTTTTT. Translating gives CASASAARNEKLFF.

The rearrangement links TRBV7-8 to TRBJ2-3; 7 bases line up with TRBD1. The CDR3 spans 16 residues. With 0 bases clipped from V and 1 base from J, the junction kept 4 bases outside the gene matches. Germline V CDR1 and CDR2: SGHVS, FQNEAQ. The CDR3 sequence is CASSLARGTGTDTQYF. DNA of the CDR3: TGTGCCAGCAGCTTAGCGCGTGGGACAGGCACAGATACGCAGTATTTT.

The chain employs TRBV5-1 and TRBJ2-5; 10 bases fit TRBD1. V was pared by 0 bases and J by 4 bases, with 6 bases of the junction left unmatched. The CDR3 is 16 residues long. Germline V gene sequence: CDR1 SGHRS, CDR2 YFSETQ. CDR3 region: CASSLAGQGRGETQYF. For the CDR3, the DNA is TGCGCCAGCAGCTTGGCGGGACAGGGGAGGGGAGAGACCCAGTACTTC.

This clone was observed a single time. This chain uses TRBV11-2 with TRBJ2-7, with 9 positions matching TRBD2. CDR3 length: 14 amino acids. The V gene's germline CDR1 is SGHAT and CDR2 FQNNGV. The junction had 3 bases not matched to a gene; V was cut back by 2 bases and J by 4 bases. The CDR3 region is CASSLRAGGYEQYF. In DNA, the CDR3 is TGTGCCAGCAGCTTAAGAGCGGGGGGATACGAGCAGTACTTC.

The chain has TRBV9 and TRBJ1-2; TRBD1 aligns across 7 bases. The CDR3 loop spans 16 amino acids. J gave up 4 bases and V 3 bases, and 12 bases lay outside the gene matches. Germline V gives CDR1 SGDLS, CDR2 YYNGEE. The CDR3 spells CASSGTGILPPYGYTF. The CDR3 coding sequence is TGTGCCAGCAGCGGGACAGGTATTCTCCCTCCCTATGGCTACACCTTC.

CDR3: CASSLRTQSSYNSPLHF. Here the CDR3 DNA reads TGCGCCAGCAGCTTGCGCACACAGAGCTCCTATAATTCACCCCTCCACTTT. The J gene is TRBJ1-6, the V gene TRBV5-1; D call uncertain. Germline V CDR1 and CDR2: SGHRS, YFSETQ. This CDR3 is 17 amino acids long. Trimming removed 1 base from V and 0 bases from J, with 11 bases in between.

This chain links TRBV5-4 with TRBJ1-1; TRBD1 might be the D (6 bases). The length of the CDR3 is 15 residues. The germline CDR1 and CDR2 sequences are SGHNT and YYREEE (reference sequence). Trimming took 2 bases from V and 0 from J, leaving 11 bases between them. The CDR3 nucleotides read TGTGCCAGCAGCTTAGAGCAGGGGCTGAACACTGAAGCTTTCTTT. As protein: CASSLEQGLNTEAFF.

The genes are TRBV4-1 and TRBJ2-5; the match to TRBD1 covers 10 bases. The CDR3 has 18 amino acids. Germline CDR1 is MGHRA and CDR2 is YSYEKL. V was clipped by 4 bases and J by 4 bases; unmatched bases: 15. The CDR3 bases are TGCGCCAGCAGCCGAGCGGGACAGGGGAATATGGTGGGAGAGACCCAGTACTTC. Amino acid sequence: CASSRAGQGNMVGETQYF.

This chain joins TRBV7-2 and TRBJ2-1; 8 bases fit TRBD2. The CDR3 totals 15 residues. V was pared by 6 bases and J by 1 base, with 5 bases of the junction left unmatched. The germline CDR1 and CDR2 sequences are SGHTA and FQGNSA. The chain's CDR3 is CASSVGLASYNEQFF. DNA of the CDR3: TGTGCCAGCAGTGTCGGACTAGCATCCTACAATGAGCAGTTCTTC.

The chain has TRBV5-1 and TRBJ2-1, with 12 bases identical to TRBD2. The junction had 3 bases not matched to a gene; V was cut back by 6 bases and J by 5 bases. CDR1 SGHRS and CDR2 YFSETQ come from the germline V gene. The CDR3 consists of 14 residues. The DNA for the CDR3 is TGCGCCAGCATGCTAGCGGGAGGGCACAATGAGCAGTTCTTC. Translated: CASMLAGGHNEQFF.

This clone was seen just once. This chain connects TRBV9 to TRBJ2-1; 7 bases align to TRBD2. The CDR3 has 15 residues. The J segment lost 3 bases and the V segment lost 0 bases, leaving 3 bases of the junction unmatched. Germline-derived CDR1 and CDR2 are SGDLS and YYNGEE. CDR3 protein: CASSVGTSDYNEQFF. In nucleotides, the CDR3 is TGTGCCAGCAGCGTAGGTACTAGCGACTACAATGAGCAGTTCTTC.